This entry features one TCR beta chain sequence. Germline CDR1 reads LGHDT; CDR2 reads YNNKEL (reference sequence). V was pared by 0 bases and J by 1 base, with 7 bases between. The CDR3 is made up of 14 amino acids. The sample comes from a study of blood T cell repertoires in COVID-19. For the study at large: Samples of COVID-19 (acute and convalescent) were obtained from the United States, Italy and Spain. The cDNA or gDNA used as material had been derived from T cells, B-cell-depleted T cells, or PBMCs.

It was during active infection that Seattle patients were enrolled and then longitudinally followed. Original processing notes: Counts of nucleated cells, estimated from reference gene primer amplification, were obtained. Assay: immunoSEQ multiplex PCR; the TCRdb copy retains only in-frame clones and omits some. D and trimming were read from the DNA, whereas the V and J calls and clone size are those reported in that table. Here the sample spans around 440,000 clones, approximately 88% being singletons. Material: peripheral blood. This receptor was identified in a woman aged 50 to 60 with COVID-19, enrolled during active disease. The V gene is TRBV3-1 (or the pseudogene TRBV3-2), the J gene TRBJ2-7; TRBD1 might be the D (5 bases). This chain's CDR3 is CASSQDQGSYEQYF. The CDR3 nucleotides read TGTGCCAGCAGCCAAGACCAGGGATCCTACGAGCAGTACTTC.